This paragraph covers one T cell receptor (beta chain) sequence. Germline CDR1 reads SGHRS; CDR2 reads YFSETQ. The CDR3 spans 14 residues. The V end was cut by 0 bases, the J end by 6 bases, with 11 bases between. The record originates from a study of Ad26.COV2.S vaccination and SARS-CoV-2 variants. The sample's treatment: about 20 received Ad26.COV2.S at low or high dose, single or two shots; five or six received placebo; per-sample allocation not given. The samples date from day 63 after the first vaccine or placebo injection. As its vector, the vaccine had Ad26, which expressed Wuhan-strain SARS-CoV-2 spike. Sequenced by immunoSEQ multiplex PCR; TCRdb stores in-frame clones only, minus some. This table has hundreds of thousands of clones, roughly nine tenths appearing once.

The material sequenced was peripheral blood, taken in a trial of Ad26.COV2.S vaccine versus placebo. The sequence derives from a person between 18 and 59 years old who received the Ad26.COV2.S COVID-19 vaccine or a placebo. J is TRBJ2-3 and V is TRBV5-1; D uncertain. CDR3 nucleotides: TGCGCCAGCAGCTTGGATGCCGATTCGGATACGCAGTATTTT. Its translation is CASSLDADSDTQYF.